The 20 T cell receptor beta chains presented below share a single source sample, sequenced in a study of shared clonotypes between healthy human individuals (dated by TCRdb to between 2020 and 2021). The receptor library was made with the immunoSEQ multiplex PCR assay. The source is immuneACCESS, and TCRdb retained only in-frame sequences with V and J called. Part of the clones is not carried over; for the studies checked, unresolved V genes explain less than half of this, and the remainder is unexplained. Here the sample has about 2.1 million clones; roughly 91% occur a single time. The ten largest clonotypes hold 1.7% of the sample. CD8 naive samples consisted of CD45RO-negative cells that were positively selected for CCR7, yielding a CD45RA+CCR7+ population without TemRA cells. The sequencing sample was made of naive CD8+ T cells from PBMCs. Read against the paper, the sample's cell subset or site label means: CD45RA+CCR7+. Source of these receptors: a man aged 18 to 30 in good health. Some clones in this sample may be carry-over from other donors' samples.

A word on this clone: Other DNA sequences from this sample encode an identical CDR3 as well. The chain is built from TRBV15 and TRBJ2-5; 14 bases match TRBD2. The germline gives CDR1 LNHNV, CDR2 YYDKDF (reference sequence). The CDR3 has 15 residues. The junction had 2 bases not matched to a gene; V was cut back by 3 bases and J by 5 bases. The DNA for the CDR3 is TGTGCCACCAGCAGCAGGACTAGCGGGAGGGAGACCCAGTACTTC. As protein: CATSSRTSGRETQYF.

The chain is built from TRBV11-2 and TRBJ2-7; 10 bases are a match to TRBD1. The CDR3 has 17 amino acids. Germline assignment: CDR1 SGHAT and CDR2 FQNNGV. Trimming removed 5 bases from V and 3 bases from J; junction bases left unmatched: 13. This chain's CDR3 is CASSPRGGGQGNYEQYF. The CDR3 DNA sequence: TGTGCCAGCAGCCCGAGAGGGGGGGGACAGGGGAACTACGAGCAGTACTTC.

About this clone: At the DNA level, this CDR3 is encoded by other sequences in the same sample as well. The chain employs TRBV7-9 and TRBJ2-7; TRBD2 might be the D (6 bases). The length of the CDR3 is 14 residues. The germline gives CDR1 SEHNR, CDR2 FQNEAQ (reference sequence). V gave up 1 base and J gave up 3 bases, with 10 bases separating them. The CDR3 spells CASSLVGSGYEQYF. CDR3 nucleotides: TGTGCCAGCAGCTTAGTTGGTAGCGGCTACGAGCAGTACTTC.

J is TRBJ2-3 and V is TRBV9; D could derive from TRBD1 or TRBD2 (5 bases each). The V gene's germline CDR1 is SGDLS and CDR2 YYNGEE. The CDR3 contains 15 residues. V lost 3 bases to trimming and J lost 1 base, with 12 bases between them. The CDR3 here is CASSDRRVGTDTQYF. CDR3 in DNA: TGTGCCAGCAGCGACAGGCGGGTAGGCACAGATACGCAGTATTTT.

As concerns this clone: Other DNA sequences in this specimen translate into the identical CDR3. This chain connects TRBV27 to TRBJ1-1; no clear D. V was shortened by 0 bases and J by 4 bases, with 6 bases between the two germline ends. The CDR3 extends over 13 amino acids. The germline gives CDR1 MNHEY, CDR2 SMNVEV (reference sequence). For the CDR3, the DNA is TGTGCCAGCAGTTTATCTTTGGGCACTGAAGCTTTCTTT. As protein: CASSLSLGTEAFF.

The chain carries TRBV12-5 and TRBJ2-1, with 10 positions matching TRBD2. The V and J ends lost 5 bases and 6 bases, in that order; junction bases with no gene match: 7. Germline CDR1 LGHNT, CDR2 FRNRAP. This CDR3 contains 15 residues. CDR3 coding DNA: TGTGCTAGTGGTCTCAGCGGGAGGGCCGGCAATGAGCAGTTCTTC. Residues: CASGLSGRAGNEQFF.

About this clone: The sample holds other DNA sequences that translate to the same CDR3. The chain is built from TRBV7-9 and TRBJ2-7, with 8 positions matching TRBD1. Germline trimming cut 1 base from V and 7 bases from J; bases unmatched to any gene: 0. There are 12 residues in the CDR3. CDR1 SEHNR and CDR2 FQNEAQ come from the germline V gene (reference sequence). The CDR3 region has the DNA TGTGCCAGCAGCTTAGGGACAGGGGAGCAGTACTTC. Amino acid sequence: CASSLGTGEQYF.

DNA for the CDR3: TGTGCCAGCAGTGTCCGGACGGTTCAATATGGCTACACCTTC. It specifies CASSVRTVQYGYTF. V and J are TRBV6-1 and TRBJ1-2; no clear D. Trimming removed 4 bases at V and 5 bases at J, with 14 bases between. This CDR3 has 14 residues. In germline, CDR1 is MNHNS, CDR2 SASEGT.

CDR3 nucleotides: TGTGCCAGCAGCTTAGTTCGGACAGGGGAGTCTGGCTACACCTTC. It specifies CASSLVRTGESGYTF. V gene TRBV7-8 combines with J gene TRBJ1-2; 9 nucleotides match TRBD1. The CDR3 is 15 residues long. The germline gives CDR1 SGHVS, CDR2 FQNEAQ. J was trimmed by 7 bases and V by 1 base; bases with no gene match: 7.

The genes are TRBV5-1 and TRBJ1-2, with 8 bases fitting TRBD1. The CDR3 totals 17 residues. Per germline, CDR1 SGHRS and CDR2 YFSETQ. V gave up 2 bases and J gave up 8 bases; unmatched junction bases: 17. Here the CDR3 DNA reads TGCGCCAGCAGCTTCCACCCGGACAGGGAAATATCTGGGGGCTACACCTTC. This codes for CASSFHPDREISGGYTF.

The CDR3 bases are TGTGCCAGCCTCCTACTGGAGGGCAATCAGCCCCAGCATTTT. Its translation is CASLLLEGNQPQHF. V is TRBV6-4 and J is TRBJ1-5, with unresolved D. V was trimmed by 8 bases and J by 2 bases, leaving 13 bases between them. The CDR3 consists of 14 residues. CDR1 and CDR2 from the germline V gene are MRHNA and SNTAGT.

CDR3 in DNA: TGTGCCAGCAGTTTAGAGGCAGGGGGCGTGGATACGCAGTATTTT. This codes for CASSLEAGGVDTQYF. The chain has TRBV27 and TRBJ2-3; TRBD1 matches at 8 bases. Germline V gene lookup returns CDR1 MNHEY and CDR2 SMNVEV (reference sequence). The CDR3 runs to 15 residues. J gave up 6 bases and V 2 bases, and 7 bases lay outside the gene matches.

The V gene is TRBV6-1, the J gene TRBJ2-7; 7 bases are a match to TRBD1. The CDR3 has 15 residues. Germline V CDR1 and CDR2: MNHNS, SASEGT. V trimming: 2 bases; J trimming: 2 bases; junction bases outside the gene matches: 6. The CDR3 region has the DNA TGTGCCAGCAGTGAATATATGGGACAGCCCTACGAGCAGTACTTC. Its protein product is CASSEYMGQPYEQYF.

This chain links TRBV30 with TRBJ1-4; tentatively, D is TRBD1 (5 bases). Trimming removed 5 bases from V and 3 bases from J, with 13 bases in between. Germline CDR1 is GTSNPN and CDR2 is SVGIG (reference sequence). The CDR3 totals 14 residues. The CDR3 loop is CAWQATAANEKLFF. The DNA for the CDR3 is TGTGCCTGGCAAGCGACAGCAGCTAATGAAAAACTGTTTTTT.

The CDR3 protein is CASSAGGNTEAFF. CDR3 in DNA: TGCGCCAGCAGTGCCGGCGGGAACACTGAAGCTTTCTTT. This chain uses TRBV10-1 with TRBJ1-1; D not certain. The CDR3 covers 13 residues. Germline V gene lookup returns CDR1 WNHNN and CDR2 SYGVQD (reference sequence). Trimming left V 4 bases short and J 1 base short, with 7 bases between.

This chain joins TRBV28 and TRBJ2-7, with a weak D call TRBD1 (5 bases). The germline V gene encodes CDR1 MDHEN and CDR2 SYDVKM. V lost 0 bases, J lost 1 base, and 13 bases lay in between. CDR3 length equals 16 residues. The CDR3 region is CASSLWRQGTSYEQYF. CDR3 sequence (DNA): TGTGCCAGCAGTTTATGGCGCCAGGGTACGTCCTACGAGCAGTACTTC.

This clone turned up a few times. V and J are TRBV7-9 and TRBJ1-1; tentative D call: TRBD1 (5 bases). Trimming removed 5 bases from V and 5 bases from J, with 18 bases in between. Germline V gene lookup returns CDR1 SEHNR and CDR2 FQNEAQ (reference sequence). This CDR3 is 15 amino acids long. CDR3 nucleotide sequence: TGTGCCAGCAGCCCACTAGATGGGGGTCGTACTGAAGCTTTCTTT. This translates into CASSPLDGGRTEAFF.

The chain carries TRBV19 and TRBJ2-7, with D unresolved. The CDR3 is 14 residues long. Germline V lookup: CDR1 LNHDA, CDR2 SQIVND (reference sequence). Trimming removed 3 bases at V and 5 bases at J, with 14 bases between. The CDR3 loop is CASSMGVWADEQYF. The CDR3 DNA follows: TGTGCCAGTAGTATGGGTGTCTGGGCTGACGAGCAGTACTTC.

The rearrangement links TRBV7-9 to TRBJ2-2; the D gene is possibly TRBD2 (6 bases). Trimming shortened V by 4 bases and J by 1 base, and 19 bases separated the two germline ends. CDR3 length equals 18 residues. Germline CDR1 is SEHNR and CDR2 is FQNEAQ (reference sequence). The CDR3 region has the DNA TGTGCCAGCAGCTCAGCCCCGGGCGCGGGGTTGAACACCGGGGAGCTGTTTTTT. Translation: CASSSAPGAGLNTGELFF.

About this clone itself: This specimen includes other DNA sequences encoding the same CDR3. The gene calls are TRBV27 and TRBJ2-3; 11 bases fit TRBD1. The J segment lost 4 bases and the V segment lost 4 bases, leaving 4 bases of the junction unmatched. Germline values: CDR1 MNHEY, CDR2 SMNVEV (reference sequence). This CDR3 comprises 15 residues. The DNA of the CDR3 is TGTGCCAGCAGTTCACCGGGACAGGGGGCAGATACGCAGTATTTT. Protein: CASSSPGQGADTQYF.